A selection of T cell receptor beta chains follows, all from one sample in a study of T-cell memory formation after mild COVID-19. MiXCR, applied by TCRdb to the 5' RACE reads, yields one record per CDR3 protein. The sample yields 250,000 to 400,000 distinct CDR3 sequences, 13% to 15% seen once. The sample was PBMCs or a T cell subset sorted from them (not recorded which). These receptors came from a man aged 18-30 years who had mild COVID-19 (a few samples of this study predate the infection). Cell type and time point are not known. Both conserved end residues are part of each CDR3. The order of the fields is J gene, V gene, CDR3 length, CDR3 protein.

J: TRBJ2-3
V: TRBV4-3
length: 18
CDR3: CASSLSGTGYKSADTQYF

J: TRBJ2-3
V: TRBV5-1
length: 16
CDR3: CASSWVGTGAGDTQYF

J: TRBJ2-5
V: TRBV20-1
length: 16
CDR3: CSARDFSMGHQETQYF

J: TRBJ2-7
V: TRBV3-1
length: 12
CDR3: CASSLQSYEQYF

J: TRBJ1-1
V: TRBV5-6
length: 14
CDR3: CASSFYSLNTEAFF

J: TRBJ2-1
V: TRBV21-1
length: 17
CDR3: CASSSPPRGPTYNEQFF

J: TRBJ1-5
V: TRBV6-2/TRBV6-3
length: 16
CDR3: CASSWDRGIGNQPQHF

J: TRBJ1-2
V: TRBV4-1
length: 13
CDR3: CASSQESLGGYTF

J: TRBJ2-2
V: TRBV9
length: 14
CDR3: CASQPGGDTGELFF

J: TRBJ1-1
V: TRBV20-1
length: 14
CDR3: CSALGLRQETEAFF

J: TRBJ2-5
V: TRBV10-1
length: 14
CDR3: CASSTGGIAETQYF

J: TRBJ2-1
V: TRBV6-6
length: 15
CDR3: CASRRLAGAYNEQFF

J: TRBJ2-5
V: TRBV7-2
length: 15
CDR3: CASSPRRVGGETQYF

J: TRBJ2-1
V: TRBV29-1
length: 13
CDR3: CSSWGGVGNEQFF